Listed below are T cell receptor beta chains from one sample, sequenced in a study of OX40 agonist ivuxolimab in advanced cancers. Profiled with immunoSEQ multiplex PCR; TCRdb holds only in-frame clones, not every one. The table includes 55,000 to 70,000 clones, roughly 86% detected once. The source material was CD4+ or CD8+ T cells sorted from blood, sampled in a trial of the OX40 agonist ivuxolimab. These receptors were taken from an adult with an advanced solid tumor such as melanoma, head and neck, liver or kidney cancer. Both conserved end residues are part of each CDR3. The D gene is left open where the match is weak. Clone size is not always given. Where it is, it says once, few, many or a class for expanded clones.

>TRBV2|TRBD2|TRBJ2-1|16|few
TGTGCCAGCAGTGAACTGGGGGGGGGCTCCTACAATGAGCAGTTCTTC
CASSELGGGSYNEQFF
>TRBV10-3|NA|TRBJ2-3|13|NA
TGTGCCATCAGTGACCAAGGGAGGGATACGCAGTATTTT
CAISDQGRDTQYF
>TRBV5-1|NA|TRBJ1-4|13|NA
TGCGCCAGCAGTTCATGGCGGGATGAAAAACTGTTTTTT
CASSSWRDEKLFF
>TRBV18|TRBD2|TRBJ2-1|15|few
TGTGCCAGCTCACCTGTAGCGGGGGTTTACAATGAGCAGTTCTTC
CASSPVAGVYNEQFF
>TRBV7-8|TRBD1|TRBJ1-2|18|NA
TGTGCCAGCAGCCCGTACCGGGACAGGGGCCAACGCCTCTATGGCTACACCTTC
CASSPYRDRGQRLYGYTF
>TRBV5-1|NA|TRBJ1-6|14|NA
TGCGCCAGCAGCTCGGGTGCAGGGCGCTCACCCCTCCACTTT
CASSSGAGRSPLHF
>TRBV23-1|NA|TRBJ1-2|17|few
TGCGCCAGCAGTCAAGAATCACCGGGGATGGGAGTCTATGGCTACACCTTC
CASSQESPGMGVYGYTF
>TRBV18|TRBD1|TRBJ1-1|18|NA
TGTGCCAGCTCACCACGGACAGGGGGTTTTGGGAAGAACACTGAAGCTTTCTTT
CASSPRTGGFGKNTEAFF
>TRBV5-1|NA|TRBJ2-3|15|NA
TGCGCCAGCAGCTTGGGGACTGGCAACACAGATACGCAGTATTTT
CASSLGTGNTDTQYF
>TRBV9|NA|TRBJ2-3|15|NA
TGTGCCAGCAGCGTAGCTAGCCCTGACACAGATACGCAGTATTTT
CASSVASPDTDTQYF
>TRBV27|NA|TRBJ1-1|15|once
TGTGCCAGCAGTCTATCCGTGGGACTGAACACTGAAGCTTTCTTT
CASSLSVGLNTEAFF
>TRBV7-2|NA|TRBJ2-7|13|NA
TGTGCCAGCAGCTTAGTGCCTGACTCCGAGCAGTACTTC
CASSLVPDSEQYF
>TRBV19|TRBD1|TRBJ1-5|14|NA
TGTGCCAGTACCCGGACAGGGGGCAATCAGCCCCAGCATTTT
CASTRTGGNQPQHF
>TRBV4-2|NA|TRBJ1-6|17|NA
TGTGCCAGCAGCCAAGATCAGGGCAGCTCCTATAATTCACCCCTCCACTTT
CASSQDQGSSYNSPLHF
>TRBV6-5|NA|TRBJ2-2|13|NA
TGTGCCAGCAGTTACTCGCGGGCATCAGAGCTGTTTTTT
CASSYSRASELFF
>TRBV7-3|TRBD2|TRBJ2-3|13|NA
TGTGCCAGCAGCTTCGGGGGGGCAGATACGCAGTATTTT
CASSFGGADTQYF
>TRBV13|TRBD2|TRBJ2-1|15|NA
TGTGCCAGCAGCCCGGGACTAGCCCTCTACAATGAGCAGTTCTTC
CASSPGLALYNEQFF
>TRBV29-1|TRBD2|TRBJ2-5|16|NA
TGCAGCGTTGCCGGGACTAGCGGGGGGGCCGGAGAGACCCAGTACTTC
CSVAGTSGGAGETQYF
>TRBV5-1|TRBD2|TRBJ2-5|18|NA
TGCGCCAGCAGCTTGGAGGCAGCGGGGGGCCCTAGGAAAGAGACCCAGTACTTC
CASSLEAAGGPRKETQYF
>TRBV5-6|NA|TRBJ2-1|11|NA
TGTGCCAGCAGCCGATCTAGTGAGCAGTTCTTC
CASSRSSEQFF
>TRBV11-2|TRBD1|TRBJ2-1|16|NA
TGTGCCAGCAGCTTAGGGGCAGGGGGCGCGTACAATGAGCAGTTCTTC
CASSLGAGGAYNEQFF
>TRBV16|NA|TRBJ1-1|13|NA
TGTGCCAGCAGCCAATCAGCGAACACTGAAGCTTTCTTT
CASSQSANTEAFF
>TRBV5-4|NA|TRBJ2-6|16|NA
TGTGCCAGCAGCCCTATAGACGGCTTTAGGGCCAACGTCCTGACTTTC
CASSPIDGFRANVLTF
>TRBV19|TRBD1|TRBJ1-5|16|NA
TGTGCCAGTAGTCTATCTCACTGGACAGGTAATCAGCCCCAGCATTTT
CASSLSHWTGNQPQHF
>TRBV13|NA|TRBJ1-1|14|NA
TGTGCCAGCAGCGGCACAGGGACGACCACTGAAGCTTTCTTT
CASSGTGTTTEAFF
>TRBV2|NA|TRBJ1-1|13|once
TGTGCCAGCAGTGGAGATGGGAACACTGAAGCTTTCTTT
CASSGDGNTEAFF
>TRBV6-1|NA|TRBJ1-6|13|few
TGTGCCAGCAAGGCCAGCCCCAATTCACCCCTCCACTTT
CASKASPNSPLHF
>TRBV18|NA|TRBJ2-5|14|NA
TGTGCCAGCTCACCACCTAACAGGGCGGAGACCCAGTACTTC
CASSPPNRAETQYF
>TRBV27|NA|TRBJ1-3|16|NA
TGTGCCAGCAGTTTCAGAGGGGGGCAGGGGGGAAACACCATATATTTT
CASSFRGGQGGNTIYF
>TRBV7-3|NA|TRBJ2-3|18|NA
TGTGCCAGCAGTTTTAAGGGCCAAGGGGGAGGGGGCACAGATACGCAGTATTTT
CASSFKGQGGGGTDTQYF
>TRBV5-1|NA|TRBJ2-5|14|NA
TGCGCCAGCAGCTTGATAGGATCCCAAGAGACCCAGTACTTC
CASSLIGSQETQYF
>TRBV18|TRBD1|TRBJ2-7|13|NA
TGTGCCAGCTCACCGGACAGGGGGCTTGAGCAGTACTTC
CASSPDRGLEQYF
>TRBV4-1|TRBD2|TRBJ2-1|16|NA
TGCGCCAGCAGCCAAGTTCAATACGGGGGGGGAGATGAGCAGTTCTTC
CASSQVQYGGGDEQFF
>TRBV6-5|TRBD1|TRBJ1-3|15|once
TGTGCCAGCAGTCAGACAGGGGGCTCTGGAAACACCATATATTTT
CASSQTGGSGNTIYF
>TRBV12-5|NA|TRBJ2-5|17|few
TGTGCTAGTGGTTTGGTACTTGGCCGGGTTTACCAAGAGACCCAGTACTTC
CASGLVLGRVYQETQYF
>TRBV5-4|NA|TRBJ2-5|13|NA
TGTGCCAGCAGCTTGGAGTTCCAAGAGACCCAGTACTTC
CASSLEFQETQYF